This entry lists 18 T cell receptor beta chains sequenced from one sample in a study of graft-versus-host responses after intestinal transplantation. These receptors have no known antigen. Method: immunoSEQ multiplex PCR; TCRdb's copy keeps in-frame clones and lacks some. The data contain tens of thousands of clones, about nine tenths of them singletons. The specimen comprised unstimulated CD4+ T cells sorted from spleen or lymph node cells, sampled before intestinal transplant. All receptors come from a human donor who received an intestinal transplant.

This clone appeared a single time. This sequence joins TRBV9 and TRBJ2-1; TRBD2 matches at 11 bases. The V gene end was trimmed by 3 bases and the J gene end by 6 bases; junction bases not matched to a gene: 8. The V gene's germline CDR1 is SGDLS and CDR2 YYNGEE. The CDR3 contains 16 residues. CDR3 sequence reads: CASSAMPSGGTNEQFF. DNA for the CDR3: TGTGCCAGCAGCGCGATGCCTAGCGGGGGGACCAATGAGCAGTTCTTC.

This chain links TRBV5-6 with TRBJ1-2, with D unresolved. CDR1 and CDR2 (germline): SGHDT, YYEEEE. The length of the CDR3 is 13 residues. V was clipped by 2 bases and J by 4 bases, with 9 bases between them. CDR3 nucleotides: TGTGCCAGCAGCTTCCAGGAGGGCTATGGCTACACCTTC. This gives the protein CASSFQEGYGYTF.

The V call is TRBV7-2, the J call TRBJ2-7, with 12 bases that match TRBD2. After removal of 2 bases from V and 2 bases from J, the junction contained 7 bases not matched to a gene. In germline, CDR1 is SGHTA, CDR2 FQGNSA. The CDR3 length is 17 residues. In DNA, the CDR3 is TGTGCCAGCAGCTTATTCAAGACTAGCGGGGGAACCTACGAGCAGTACTTC. Amino acids: CASSLFKTSGGTYEQYF.

The V call is TRBV5-8, the J call TRBJ1-4, with TRBD1 as a possible D gene (6 bases). The V and J ends lost 7 bases and 4 bases respectively, with 14 bases between them. The CDR3 is 14 amino acids. Germline lookup yields CDR1 SGHTS and CDR2 YDEGEE. As DNA, the CDR3 is TGTGCCAGCGCAAACAGGGTAAATAATGAAAAACTGTTTTTT. Its protein is CASANRVNNEKLFF. The full variable domain, completed using reference TRBV5-8 and TRBJ1-4, is EAGVTQSPTHLIKTRGQQATLRCSPISGHTSVYWYQQALGLGLQFLLWYDEGEERNRGNFPPRFSGRQFPNYSSELNVNALELEDSALYLCASANRVNNEKLFFGSGTQLSVL.

The CDR3 loop reads CASSPRGRDNEQFF. In DNA, the CDR3 is TGTGCCAGCAGCCCCCGGGGTAGGGACAATGAGCAGTTCTTC. The rearrangement links TRBV7-2 to TRBJ2-1; D might be TRBD2 (5 bases). Germline assignment: CDR1 SGHTA and CDR2 FQGNSA. The CDR3 contains 14 residues. V shed 5 bases and J shed 5 bases, with 13 bases lying between them.

CDR3 bases: TGTGCCAGCAGCGTAAGCTCGGTGGACACCATATATTTT. This encodes CASSVSSVDTIYF. This chain joins TRBV9 and TRBJ1-3; D remains unclear. The CDR3 runs to 13 residues. Germline CDR1 SGDLS, CDR2 YYNGEE. Deletions cut 1 base from V and 8 bases from J, with 10 bases between.

The chain has TRBV5-1 and TRBJ1-2; 7 bases map to TRBD1. The CDR3 loop spans 16 amino acids. The V and J ends lost 0 bases and 8 bases, in that order; junction bases with no gene match: 13. Per germline, CDR1 SGHRS and CDR2 YFSETQ. DNA of the CDR3: TGCGCCAGCAGCTTGGGAGACAGGGAGAGGAGCTCGGGCTACACCTTC. It is translated as CASSLGDRERSSGYTF.

Written as DNA, the CDR3 is TGCAGCGTTGACGGGGGGTGGACAGATACGCAGTATTTT. The encoded protein is CSVDGGWTDTQYF. V gene TRBV29-1 combines with J gene TRBJ2-3; TRBD2 matches at 7 bases. V lost 3 bases and J lost 3; bases outside the gene matches: 3. Germline V CDR1 and CDR2: SQVTM, ANQGSEA. There are 13 residues in the CDR3.

The chain couples TRBV5-1 to TRBJ2-3; TRBD1 agrees at 7 bases. Germline values: CDR1 SGHRS, CDR2 YFSETQ. The CDR3 totals 13 residues. J gave up 6 bases and V 4 bases, and 5 bases lay outside the gene matches. The CDR3 region is CASSPIRGDTQYF. In DNA, the CDR3 is TGCGCCAGCAGCCCAATCAGGGGGGATACGCAGTATTTT. Drawing the rest from reference TRBV5-1 and TRBJ2-3, the complete variable domain is KAGVTQTPRYLIKTRGQQVTLSCSPISGHRSVSWYQQTPGQGLQFLFEYFSETQRNKGNFPGRFSGRQFSNSRSEMNVSTLELGDSALYLCASSPIRGDTQYFGPGTRLTVL.

The chain combines TRBV7-2 with TRBJ1-4; 10 bases align to TRBD1. This CDR3 is 16 amino acids long. The germline CDR1 and CDR2 sequences are SGHTA and FQGNSA. V shed 1 base and J 1 base; nucleotides not matched to a gene: 0. In DNA form, the CDR3 reads TGTGCCAGCAGCTTAGGGGACAGGGGAACTAATGAAAAACTGTTTTTT. Protein: CASSLGDRGTNEKLFF.

The DNA for the CDR3 is TGTGCCTGGAGCGAGGGAAGCAATTCACCCCTCCACTTT. As protein: CAWSEGSNSPLHF. The rearrangement joins TRBV30 to TRBJ1-6; D uncertain. The germline V gene has CDR1 GTSNPN and CDR2 SVGIG (reference sequence). The CDR3 has 13 residues. V was trimmed by 3 bases and J by 7 bases, leaving 10 bases between them.

The gene calls are TRBV27 and TRBJ1-4, with 7 bases lining up with TRBD1. The germline CDR1 and CDR2 sequences are MNHEY and SMNVEV (reference sequence). Trimming removed 5 bases from V and 7 bases from J; junction bases left unmatched: 10. The CDR3 loop spans 15 amino acids. CDR3 nucleotide sequence: TGTGCCAGCAGTCCCGAGACAGGGTTCGGTGAAAAACTGTTTTTT. It encodes CASSPETGFGEKLFF.

As DNA, the CDR3 is TGTGCCAGCACTAACAGGGGTAATGGCTACACCTTC. This gives the protein CASTNRGNGYTF. This rearrangement joins TRBV6-1 to TRBJ1-2; 7 bases align to TRBD1. Trimming removed 7 bases from V and 6 bases from J; junction bases left unmatched: 5. Germline CDR1 is MNHNS and CDR2 is SASEGT. The CDR3 is 12 amino acids.

The V and J genes are TRBV18 and TRBJ1-1; 9 positions match TRBD1. Germline assignment: CDR1 KGHSH and CDR2 LQKENI. V lost 3 bases to trimming and J lost 3 bases; unmatched junction nucleotides: 2. This CDR3 region has 14 residues. The DNA of the CDR3 is TGTGCCAGCTCACCCCGGACAGGGGACACTGAAGCTTTCTTT. Translation: CASSPRTGDTEAFF.

The chain combines TRBV7-9 with TRBJ2-7; 13 bases match TRBD2. The CDR3 covers 16 residues. Germline CDR1 is SEHNR and CDR2 is FQNEAQ (reference sequence). V gave up 4 bases and J gave up 3 bases; unmatched junction bases: 6. The CDR3 DNA is TGTGCCAGCAGCTCACAGGGACTAGCGGGGAGCTACGAGCAGTACTTC. Its protein is CASSSQGLAGSYEQYF.

This chain links TRBV4-3 with TRBJ1-2, with 9 bases matching TRBD1. J gave up 8 bases and V 0 bases, and 10 bases lay outside the gene matches. The germline V gene encodes CDR1 LGHNA and CDR2 YSLEER. The CDR3 has 16 amino acids. CDR3 amino acids: CASSQETGGGTRGYTF. The DNA for the CDR3 is TGCGCCAGCAGCCAAGAAACAGGGGGCGGAACGAGGGGCTACACCTTC.

The chain combines TRBV11-2 with TRBJ2-7; no firm D call. CDR3 length equals 16 residues. The germline CDR1 and CDR2 sequences are SGHAT and FQNNGV. The ends were cut back, 3 bases at V and 1 base at J, with 16 bases in the middle. The CDR3 DNA follows: TGTGCCAGCAGCTTTTATGGAGTCGAAACATCCTACGAGCAGTACTTC. Amino acids: CASSFYGVETSYEQYF.

The V gene is TRBV6-6, the J gene TRBJ1-2; 11 nucleotides match TRBD1. The CDR3 runs 15 residues. The V gene's germline CDR1 is MNHNY and CDR2 SVGAGI (reference sequence). J lost 4 bases, V lost 6 bases, and 7 bases had no gene match. CDR3: CASRPGTGGSYGYTF. CDR3 in DNA: TGTGCCAGCAGACCCGGGACAGGGGGAAGCTATGGCTACACCTTC.